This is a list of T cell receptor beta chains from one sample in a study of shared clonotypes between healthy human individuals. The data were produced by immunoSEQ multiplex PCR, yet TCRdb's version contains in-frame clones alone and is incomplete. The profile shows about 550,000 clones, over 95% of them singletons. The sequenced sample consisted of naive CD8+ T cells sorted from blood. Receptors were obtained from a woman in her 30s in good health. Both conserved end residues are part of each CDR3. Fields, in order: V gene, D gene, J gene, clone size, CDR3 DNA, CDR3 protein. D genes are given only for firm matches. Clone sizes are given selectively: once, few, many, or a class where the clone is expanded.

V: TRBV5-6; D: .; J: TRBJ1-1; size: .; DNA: TGTGCCAGCAGCTCGACCCTCACCCCGACGGCTTTCTTT; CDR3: CASSSTLTPTAFF
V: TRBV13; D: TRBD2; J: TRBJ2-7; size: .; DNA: TGTGCCAGCAGCTTTAGCGGGAGGAGATACGAGCAGTACTTC; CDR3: CASSFSGRRYEQYF
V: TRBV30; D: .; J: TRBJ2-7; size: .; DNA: TGTGCCTGGAGCACCTCGGCCTACGAGCAGTACTTC; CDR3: CAWSTSAYEQYF
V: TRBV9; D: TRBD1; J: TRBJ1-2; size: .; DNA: TGTGCCAGCAGCGGGCGAGGGGGCCGTGAAAACTATGGCTACACCTTC; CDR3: CASSGRGGRENYGYTF
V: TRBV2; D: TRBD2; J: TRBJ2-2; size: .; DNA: TGTGCCAGCAGCCCCGCTGCGAGCGGGAGTATGCACACCGGGGAGCTGTTTTTT; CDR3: CASSPAASGSMHTGELFF
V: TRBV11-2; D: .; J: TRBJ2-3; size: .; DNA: TGTGCCAGCAGCCCCTGGGAAAGCACAGATACGCAGTATTTT; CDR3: CASSPWESTDTQYF
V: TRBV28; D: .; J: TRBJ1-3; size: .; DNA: TGTGCCAGCAGTTTATCCCGAATCTCTGGAAACACCATATATTTT; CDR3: CASSLSRISGNTIYF
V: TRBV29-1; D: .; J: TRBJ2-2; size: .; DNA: TGCAGCGTTGAAGGGCGGGGGAACACCGGGGAGCTGTTTTTT; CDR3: CSVEGRGNTGELFF
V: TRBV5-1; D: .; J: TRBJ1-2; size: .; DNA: TGCGCCAGCGCTATGGACGTTATCTATGGCTACACCTTC; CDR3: CASAMDVIYGYTF
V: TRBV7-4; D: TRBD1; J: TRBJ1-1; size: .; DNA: TGTGCCAGCAGCTTAGTGCGGGACAGGAACACTGAAGCTTTCTTT; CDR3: CASSLVRDRNTEAFF
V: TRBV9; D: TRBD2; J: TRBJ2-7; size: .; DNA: TGTGCCAGCAGCGTAGGCAGCGGGAGCTCCTACGAGCAGTACTTC; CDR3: CASSVGSGSSYEQYF
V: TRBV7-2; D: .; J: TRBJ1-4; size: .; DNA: TGTGCCAGCAGCTTAGATGCCATCGGGGTCGGAAATGAAAAACTGTTTTTT; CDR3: CASSLDAIGVGNEKLFF
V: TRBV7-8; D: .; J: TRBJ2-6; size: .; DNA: TGTGCCAGCAGCTTACTCCCAACAGGGACTGGGGCCAACGTCCTGACTTTC; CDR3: CASSLLPTGTGANVLTF
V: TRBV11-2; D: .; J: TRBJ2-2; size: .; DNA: TGTGCCAGTGTTTCCCCGGGACGGCTTCCCGAGCTGTTTTTT; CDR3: CASVSPGRLPELFF
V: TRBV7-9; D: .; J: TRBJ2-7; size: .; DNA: TGTGCCAGCAGCTTACGAAGTTTCGACGAGCAGTACTTC; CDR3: CASSLRSFDEQYF
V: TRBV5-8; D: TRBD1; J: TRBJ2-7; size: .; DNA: TGTGCCAGCAGCTCGCCCAGGACAGGGACCTACGAGCAGTACTTC; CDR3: CASSSPRTGTYEQYF
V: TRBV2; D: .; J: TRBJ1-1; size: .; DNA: TGTGCCAGCATCGAGGATGCGGGTGGTGAAGCTTTCTTT; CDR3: CASIEDAGGEAFF
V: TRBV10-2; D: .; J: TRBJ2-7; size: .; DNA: TGCGCCAGCAGTGGTGTAGGGGGGGGCTACGAGCAGTACTTC; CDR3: CASSGVGGGYEQYF
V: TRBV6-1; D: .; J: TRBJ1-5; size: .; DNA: TGTGCCAGCAGTCCCACAGGGCTCGGCCAGCCCCAGCATTTT; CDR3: CASSPTGLGQPQHF
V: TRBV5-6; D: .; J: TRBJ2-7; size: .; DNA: TGTGCCAGCAGCCTAGACAACTACGAGCAGTACTTC; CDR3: CASSLDNYEQYF
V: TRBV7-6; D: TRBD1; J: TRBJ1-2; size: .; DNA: TGTGCCAGCAGCTTACAGGGGGAGGGTGGCTACACCTTC; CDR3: CASSLQGEGGYTF
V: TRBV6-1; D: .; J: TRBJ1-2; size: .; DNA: TGTGCCAGCAGTGAAAAAACTGGGCCCGGCTACACCTTC; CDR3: CASSEKTGPGYTF
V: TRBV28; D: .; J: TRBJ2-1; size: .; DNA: TGTGCCAGCAGTTTCGCCGGGTCCGAGCAGTTCTTC; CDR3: CASSFAGSEQFF
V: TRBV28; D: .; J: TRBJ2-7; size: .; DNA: TGTGCCAGCAGTTTAAGTCGGGCTCTCGAGCAGTACTTC; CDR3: CASSLSRALEQYF
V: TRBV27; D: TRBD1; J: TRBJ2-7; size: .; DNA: TGTGCCAGCAGTATATTAACGGGACAGGGGACCTACGAGCAGTACTTC; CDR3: CASSILTGQGTYEQYF
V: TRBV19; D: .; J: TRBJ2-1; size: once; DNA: TGTGCTGTCAGGGCACTGAACAATGAGCAGTTCTTC; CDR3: CAVRALNNEQFF
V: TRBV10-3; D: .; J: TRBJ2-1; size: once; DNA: TGTGCCATCAGCTCCTGGCCGAAATCCTACAATGAGCAGTTCTTC; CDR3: CAISSWPKSYNEQFF
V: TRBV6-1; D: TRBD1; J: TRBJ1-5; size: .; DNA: TGTGCCAGCAGTGAATTTGTGGGACAGACCAATCAGCCCCAGCATTTT; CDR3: CASSEFVGQTNQPQHF